This is a list of T cell receptor beta chains from one sample in a study of shared clonotypes between healthy human individuals. Sequenced by immunoSEQ multiplex PCR; TCRdb stores in-frame clones only, minus some. The sample contains about 2.4 million clones, over 85% of which appear only once. Material: naive CD4+ T cells sorted from blood. Receptors were obtained from a man between 18 and 29 years old in good health. CDR3s include the opening cysteine and the closing phenylalanine or tryptophan. D genes are given only for firm matches. Clone size appears in some rows only: once, few, many, or a class for an expanded clone.

cdr3_aa	cdr3_nt	d_call	v_call	clone_size	j_call
CASSLFPGHMNSPLHF	TGCGCCAGCAGCCTGTTCCCGGGACATATGAATTCACCCCTCCACTTT	NA	TRBV4-1	few	TRBJ1-6
CSVAGLYEQYF	TGCAGCGTTGCGGGCCTCTACGAGCAGTACTTC	NA	TRBV29-1	NA	TRBJ2-7
CASSLRPSGDYGYTF	TGTGCCAGCAGTTTAAGACCGTCAGGGGACTATGGCTACACCTTC	NA	TRBV27	NA	TRBJ1-2
CASSVTGTSGGYEQYF	TGCGCCAGCAGCGTAACCGGGACTAGCGGGGGCTACGAGCAGTACTTC	TRBD2	TRBV5-1	NA	TRBJ2-7
CASSRDNLNTEAFF	TGTGCCAGCAGCCGGGACAACCTTAACACTGAAGCTTTCTTT	NA	TRBV7-2	NA	TRBJ1-1
CASSLAAGYEQYF	TGCGCCAGCAGCTTGGCGGCGGGCTACGAGCAGTACTTC	NA	TRBV5-1	NA	TRBJ2-7
CASSPPGQGRYEQYF	TGTGCCAGCAGTCCCCCGGGACAGGGGAGGTACGAGCAGTACTTC	TRBD1	TRBV6-5	NA	TRBJ2-7
CASSPGSGTRNEQFF	TGTGCCAGCAGCCCCGGGTCCGGGACGAGGAATGAGCAGTTCTTC	NA	TRBV7-6	NA	TRBJ2-1
CASSIDRGAVNNQPQHF	TGTGCCAGCAGTATCGACAGGGGGGCTGTGAACAATCAGCCCCAGCATTTT	TRBD1	TRBV27	NA	TRBJ1-5
CAWSLAGARYEQYF	TGTGCCTGGAGTTTGGCAGGGGCTCGGTACGAGCAGTACTTC	NA	TRBV30	NA	TRBJ2-7
CASSQDRGWVGETQYF	TGCGCCAGCAGCCAAGACAGGGGATGGGTTGGGGAGACCCAGTACTTC	NA	TRBV4-3	NA	TRBJ2-5
CASSQSEGATDTQYF	TGTGCCAGCAGCCAATCCGAGGGCGCAACAGATACGCAGTATTTT	NA	TRBV4-2	NA	TRBJ2-3
CASSSSGGPGGQYF	TGTGCCAGCAGTTCCTCGGGGGGCCCTGGGGGGCAGTACTTC	NA	TRBV2	NA	TRBJ2-7
CASSRNRAGVNEQYF	TGCGCCAGCAGCCGAAATCGGGCGGGCGTCAACGAGCAGTACTTC	NA	TRBV5-1	NA	TRBJ2-7
CASSVKGFNTDTQYF	TGTGCCAGCAGCGTCAAAGGGTTCAACACAGATACGCAGTATTTT	NA	TRBV9	NA	TRBJ2-3
CAWNRGSQETQYF	TGTGCCTGGAACAGGGGGTCCCAAGAGACCCAGTACTTC	TRBD1	TRBV30	NA	TRBJ2-5
CASTRQAEKNTGELFF	TGTGCCAGCACCCGACAGGCCGAAAAGAACACCGGGGAGCTGTTTTTT	NA	TRBV18	NA	TRBJ2-2
CASSSHGQYEQYF	TGTGCCAGCAGTTCTCATGGACAGTACGAGCAGTACTTC	NA	TRBV28	NA	TRBJ2-7
CASSRVPFTVDITYGYTF	TGTGCCAGCAGCCGGGTCCCTTTTACCGTTGATATAACCTATGGCTACACCTTC	NA	TRBV5-5	NA	TRBJ1-2
CASSASTGSLNSPLHF	TGTGCCAGCAGCGCGTCCACAGGGAGCCTTAATTCACCCCTCCACTTT	NA	TRBV5-4	NA	TRBJ1-6
CASRNDKRAEAFF	TGTGCCAGCCGTAACGACAAACGGGCTGAAGCTTTCTTT	NA	TRBV19	NA	TRBJ1-1
CASSLSNTGGGRDQPQHF	TGTGCCAGCAGTTTATCCAACACCGGGGGGGGCCGGGATCAGCCCCAGCATTTT	NA	TRBV27	NA	TRBJ1-5
CAIGLYSTDTQYF	TGTGCCATTGGACTATATAGCACAGATACGCAGTATTTT	NA	TRBV10-3	NA	TRBJ2-3
CASSLYHQEGASSTDTQYF	TGTGCCAGCAGCTTATATCATCAGGAGGGTGCCTCTAGCACAGATACGCAGTATTTT	NA	TRBV11-2	NA	TRBJ2-3
CASSYSPGQRGETQYF	TGTGCCAGCAGTTACTCACCAGGTCAGCGGGGGGAGACCCAGTACTTC	TRBD2	TRBV6-6	NA	TRBJ2-5
CASSLKRAGLGAFF	TGTGCCAGCAGCTTAAAAAGGGCGGGATTGGGAGCTTTCTTT	NA	TRBV7-2	NA	TRBJ1-1
CASSSTGTVTEAFF	TGTGCCAGCAGCTCGACCGGGACGGTAACTGAAGCTTTCTTT	NA	TRBV7-3	NA	TRBJ1-1
CASSFQQGPNYEQYF	TGTGCCAGCAGCTTCCAACAGGGTCCTAACTACGAGCAGTACTTC	NA	TRBV7-2	once	TRBJ2-7
CASSRQGAEAFF	TGTGCCAGCAGTCGACAGGGAGCCGAAGCTTTCTTT	TRBD1	TRBV11-3	NA	TRBJ1-1
CASSETTGRNTEAFF	TGTGCCAGCAGTGAAACTACAGGGCGGAACACTGAAGCTTTCTTT	NA	TRBV6-4	NA	TRBJ1-1
CASSLLWFSNYGYTF	TGTGCCAGCAGCTTACTATGGTTCTCTAACTATGGCTACACCTTC	NA	TRBV7-2	NA	TRBJ1-2
CASSFPGTSVHEQYF	TGTGCCAGCAGCTTCCCCGGGACTAGCGTCCACGAGCAGTACTTC	TRBD2	TRBV5-4	once	TRBJ2-7
CASSAGGSSGNTIYF	TGTGCCAGCAGTGCGGGAGGGAGCTCTGGAAACACCATATATTTT	NA	TRBV6-1	NA	TRBJ1-3
CASSLTPDRTNTGELFF	TGTGCCAGCAGCTTAACACCGGACAGGACCAACACCGGGGAGCTGTTTTTT	TRBD1	TRBV7-3	NA	TRBJ2-2
CAMKDRGIGSPLHF	TGTGCCATGAAGGACAGGGGAATAGGTTCACCCCTCCACTTT	TRBD1	TRBV6-5	NA	TRBJ1-6
CASSEQGTPGNTGELFF	TGTGCCAGCAGCGAGCAGGGGACCCCGGGGAACACCGGGGAGCTGTTTTTT	NA	TRBV9	NA	TRBJ2-2
CASSHRAERGYGYTF	TGTGCCAGCAGCCATCGGGCGGAGAGAGGATATGGCTACACCTTC	NA	TRBV7-9	NA	TRBJ1-2
CASGTGADTQYF	TGTGCCAGCGGGACGGGAGCGGATACGCAGTATTTT	NA	TRBV6-5	NA	TRBJ2-3
CSVEWGHTEAFF	TGCAGCGTTGAATGGGGCCACACTGAAGCTTTCTTT	NA	TRBV29-1	once	TRBJ1-1
CASRVGRLDSPLHF	TGTGCCAGCAGGGTCGGGAGACTGGATTCACCCCTCCACTTT	NA	TRBV6-5	NA	TRBJ1-6
CASTSKLNTEAFF	TGTGCCAGCACTTCGAAATTGAACACTGAAGCTTTCTTT	NA	TRBV7-9	NA	TRBJ1-1